The clone carrying this TCR beta chain was observed at least ten times. Its antigen remains unidentified. The time point is: patch test 3, about 24 weeks after DPC sensitization. As to treatment: therapeutic diphenylcyclopropenone sensitization with weekly scalp DPC. The data were obtained in a study of human T cells and chemical hapten exposure. About the research overall: Small pooled library volume differences chiefly drove per-sample TCR yield variation.

TCRdb recomputed calls from the RACE reads with MiXCR, one row per CDR3 protein. The sample has about 190,000 distinct CDR3 sequences, about 25% seen once. The germline CDR1 and CDR2 sequences are SGHRS and YFSETQ. This CDR3 is built from 17 residues. The germline V and J ends were trimmed by 2 bases and 4 bases, with 16 bases remaining between them. Regarding the study as a whole: Expanded TCRs made up significantly more big CDR3 similarity clusters than controls did.

Here the sequenced sample was whole blood, taken in connection with sensitization to the hapten diphenylcyclopropenone (DPC). This rearrangement joins TRBV5-1 to TRBJ2-6; D might be TRBD1 (6 bases). The source of this sequence is a woman in her 40s with alopecia areata. Some clones in this sample may be carry-over from other donors' samples. The CDR3: CASSFAGASTGANVLTF. The CDR3 DNA follows: TGCGCCAGCAGCTTCGCAGGGGCTAGTACCGGGGCCAACGTCCTGACTTTC. The variable domain in full, with the rest retrieved from reference TRBV5-1 and TRBJ2-6, is KAGVTQTPRYLIKTRGQQVTLSCSPISGHRSVSWYQQTPGQGLQFLFEYFSETQRNKGNFPGRFSGRQFSNSRSEMNVSTLELGDSALYLCASSFAGASTGANVLTFGAGSRLTVL.